This T cell receptor beta chain was sequenced in a study of shared clonotypes between healthy human individuals (TCRdb year 2020). Regarding the research as a whole: The cohort included three men and a couple of women between 18 and 49 years of age. For each donor, three plates each were used for CD4 naive and CD4 memory, two plates were used for CD8 naive, and one plate was used for CD8 memory. The study deeply sequenced blood TCR repertoires of about five healthy adults to estimate repertoire size and the extent of clonotype sharing between individuals. Libraries were prepared and TCR repertoires were sequenced by different laboratories using diverse techniques, in order to increase sequencing depth and limit assay-specific biases. Leukapheresis yielded between about 0.9 and 9 billion PBMCs per donor. General study outcomes and caveats: Pairwise subsampling indicated that sequencing depth was expected to affect the degree of clonotype sharing among donors. The small number of donors limited the genetic and exposure-history diversity represented. Across a handful of donors, approximately 4.6% of naive CD4, around 3.3% of naive CD8, around 2.1% of memory CD4, and roughly 0.41% of memory CD8 clonotypes were shared. Sampling was limited to blood, and TCR repertoires in tissue likely differ from TCR repertoires in blood. Compared with non-shared clonotypes, the clonotypes found in all four sorted-subset donors had higher generation probabilities. Naive subsets generally had larger estimated clonotype richness than memory subsets did. Incomplete sequencing was indicated by rarefaction of sorted-subset datasets, despite the large sequencing depth.

The CDR3 goes from the cysteine to the phenylalanine over 14 residues. Just the 42-base CDR3 DNA is kept, in frame starting at base 1. V is shortened by 2 bases, J by 7 bases, and the region joining them spans 17 bases. As encoded in the germline V gene (reference sequence), CDR1 is GTSNPN while CDR2 is SVGIG. The donors were healthy, HIV-negative adults who had no recently reported acute infections or vaccinations. All donors were Caucasian adults living in Nashville, Tennessee, USA. CD4+ T cells were enriched through magnetic negative selection, after which naive cells were positively selected on CD45RA and the remaining negative fraction served as the memory subset. After blood collection by leukapheresis, PBMCs were isolated using Ficoll-Histopaque density gradient centrifugation and then cryopreserved in the vapor phase of liquid nitrogen. Purity and quantity of every magnetically sorted T cell population were checked by analytical flow cytometry. Each sorted fraction had its genomic DNA isolated and then quantified by UV absorbance on a Nanodrop 2000c.

Worth noting for this clone: Its antigen is currently not known. Per-base qualities were not stored, and no clone one base away is much larger.

Using the deep immunoSEQ assay, multiplex PCR amplified TCR CDR3 regions from genomic DNA. Genomic DNA extracted from each cell subset was distributed evenly over all wells of several immunoSEQ 96-well plates, and each plate served as one replicate. For sorted subsets, 200 to 250 ng genomic DNA, equal to tens of thousands of T cell genomes, was loaded into each replicate PCR. Purified libraries were quantified with a Qubit 3.0 fluorometer, sized on a Bioanalyzer 2100, and re-quantified with the KAPA Library Quantification kit. Each immunoSEQ 96-well plate was sequenced on its own single-read 150-cycle Illumina NextSeq 550 flow cell. The published analysis was carried out like this. Because the immunoSEQ output held only junctional sequences and lacked quality scores, the filtering could not match the filtering applied to full-length reads. Sequences were annotated with PyIR, a Python wrapper for IgBLAST v1.9, and V/J genes and CDR3 were assigned using IMGT germline references. Reads were removed for weak V/J assignments (E-value above 1e-6), missing CDR3, stop codons, out-of-frame junctions, or ambiguous translated residues. V3J clonotypes were defined as sequences sharing an identical inferred V gene, J gene, and CDR3 amino acid sequence. Percentage overlap between repertoires was computed as shared unique clonotypes divided by the size of the smaller repertoire. RTK rarefaction, the Chao1 estimator, and Recon v2.1 estimates of unobserved clonotypes were used to assess repertoire richness. OLGA was used to compute generation probabilities for all TCRbeta clonotypes that the gDNA method yielded from a few donors. TCRdb provides this immuneACCESS table in a form limited to in-frame rearrangements. Some clones are lacking; in checked studies, under half of them reflect an unresolved V gene, and why the rest are absent is not known. That table furnishes V, J and clone size, whereas the DNA furnished D and trimming. The sample contains 2 million to 2.5 million clones, more than 90% of them found a single time. In total, the top ten clones hold approximately 0.13% of the sample.

The chain uses TRBV30 and TRBJ1-1; there is no confident call for the D gene. The clonotype originates from a man younger than 30 in good health. The specimen was naive CD4+ T cells sorted from blood. What the cell subset or site label conveys for this sample: CD45RA+ positively selected. The DNA sequence is as follows: TGTGCCTGGAGTACACGGGTCGGCTTGGGTGAAGCTTTCTTT. It encodes CAWSTRVGLGEAFF.